What follows are 2 T cell receptor beta chains derived from one specimen sequenced in a study of blood T cell repertoires in COVID-19. Clones were sequenced by immunoSEQ multiplex PCR, and TCRdb holds only the in-frame ones, with some missing. Of about 110,000 clones listed, 86% are singletons. The specimen sequenced was peripheral blood. These receptors came from a man aged 35-49 years with acute or convalescent COVID-19.

The chain employs TRBV4-3 and TRBJ2-7; 9 positions agree with TRBD1. The CDR3 length is 14 residues. J lost 3 bases, V lost 4 bases, and 4 bases had no gene match. Germline V gives CDR1 LGHNA, CDR2 YSLEER. The CDR3 loop is CASSLRTGDYEQYF. In nucleotides, the CDR3 is TGCGCCAGCAGCCTTAGGACAGGGGACTACGAGCAGTACTTC.

This clone was observed at least ten times. The chain has TRBV4-1 and TRBJ2-6; D remains ambiguous. The CDR3 is 16 residues long. From germline, CDR1 is MGHRA and CDR2 YSYEKL. Trimming removed 0 bases from V and 0 bases from J, with 6 bases in between. The CDR3 sequence is CASSQDWSSGANVLTF. CDR3 nucleotide sequence: TGCGCCAGCAGCCAAGATTGGAGCTCTGGGGCCAACGTCCTGACTTTC.